This T cell receptor beta chain came from a study of T cells in Graves' hyperthyroidism and ophthalmopathy. Clinical symptoms, serum thyroxine, TRAb, thyroid ultrasound and orbital computed tomography informed diagnoses. Researchers amplified the TCR beta CDR3 regions from RNA transcripts. The HTBI set primed first-round TCR CDR3 RT-PCR. TCRdb re-analysed the multiplex PCR reads in MiXCR, keeping a single row per CDR3 protein. The table shows approximately 700,000 distinct CDR3 sequences, with just under 45% occurring only once. This CDR3 comprises 16 residues. J was trimmed by 3 bases and V by 6 bases; bases with no gene match: 4. This clonotype was counted a few times. What it recognizes is unknown. General study points: Clonotypes that were expanded in thyroid above 0.001 mostly appeared in blood too.

This receptor was obtained from an adult man with Graves' disease, either hyperthyroidism or ophthalmopathy (not recorded which). The rearrangement links TRBV12-3 or TRBV12-4 to TRBJ2-5, with 16 bases aligning to TRBD2. The sample was peripheral blood or thyroid tissue (not recorded which). The CDR3 coding sequence is TGTGCCAGCAGCCCTGGGACTAGCGGGGGGGAAGAGACCCAGTACTTC. Residues: CASSPGTSGGEETQYF.